What follows are 8 T cell receptor beta chains derived from one specimen sequenced in a study of blood T cells in healthy people across ages. Then a second PCR, running about 7 to 11 cycles, was carried out with a sample-barcoded 5' primer and a J-beta primer mix. TCRdb re-derived calls from the 5' RACE reads in MiXCR, one entry per CDR3 protein. In the table there are around 1,700,000 distinct CDR3 sequences, 28% of which are singletons. The specimen was blood. The receptors originated from a woman younger than 45 in good health.

The sample holds many counts of this clonotype. The rearrangement links TRBV29-1 to TRBJ2-7; possibly TRBD1 for D (6 bases). The CDR3 is 16 residues long. V gave up 6 bases and J gave up 1 base, with 22 bases separating them. Germline CDR1 is SQVTM and CDR2 is ANQGSEA. The CDR3 DNA reads TGCAGCGTCACCCAGTGGGTCCAGGGGCCTTCCTACGAGCAGTACTTC. This sequence encodes CSVTQWVQGPSYEQYF.

In this sample, this clonotype turned up a few times. V gene TRBV27 combines with J gene TRBJ2-7, with no clear D. The J call may be incorrect, as the DNA end agrees better with TRBJ2-5. In germline, CDR1 is MNHEY, CDR2 SMNVEV (reference sequence). This CDR3 region has 14 residues. CDR3 nucleotide sequence: TGTGCCAGCAGCAAGCAACCCGCTTCGGAGACCCAGTACTTC. Protein: CASSKQPASETQYF.

As for this clonotype: Sequence at one end of the junction differs from germline and may be a read error. This chain uses TRBV24-1 with TRBJ1-2; weak D call: TRBD1 (6 bases). CDR3 size: 13 residues. Germline V CDR1 and CDR2: KGHDR, SFDVKD. This chain's CDR3 is CATRRMLGHGCTF. The CDR3 bases are TGTGCCACCCGCAGAATGTTGGGACATGGCTGCACCTTC.

This clonotype occurred many times. This chain links TRBV28 with TRBJ2-7, with D unresolved. Trimming left V 4 bases short and J 3 bases short, with 13 bases between. This CDR3 contains 14 residues. From germline, CDR1 is MDHEN and CDR2 SYDVKM. The CDR3 is CASSYGSARYEQYF. CDR3 sequence (DNA): TGTGCCAGCAGTTACGGGTCCGCCCGCTACGAGCAGTACTTC.

This clonotype has only a few counts. An end of the junction does not agree with germline; a read error may underlie this. The chain has TRBV6-2 or TRBV6-3 and TRBJ2-7, with 7 bases that match TRBD1. The germline gives CDR1 MNHEY, CDR2 SVGEGT. The CDR3 contains 14 residues. The CDR3 DNA sequence: TGTGCCGGCAGTACCCCCGGACAGGAATACGAGCAGTACTTC. It is translated as CAGSTPGQEYEQYF.

This sequence joins TRBV9 and TRBJ2-2, with 8 bases fitting TRBD1. The CDR3 is made up of 15 amino acids. In germline, CDR1 is SGDLS, CDR2 YYNGEE. V gave up 3 bases and J gave up 4 bases; unmatched junction bases: 5. CDR3 protein: CASSEDRAGTGELFF. The CDR3, as DNA: TGTGCCAGCAGCGAGGACAGGGCAGGCACCGGGGAGCTGTTTTTT. Based on the CDR3 plus reference TRBV9 and TRBJ2-2, the full variable domain is DSGVTQTPKHLITATGQRVTLRCSPRSGDLSVYWYQQSLDQGLQFLIQYYNGEERAKGNILERFSAQQFPDLHSELNLSSLELGDSALYFCASSEDRAGTGELFFGEGSRLTVL.

The chain uses TRBV2 and TRBJ2-5; D is tentatively TRBD1 or TRBD2 (5 bases each). The CDR3 is 10 amino acids. Germline lookup yields CDR1 SNHLY and CDR2 FYNNEI. V was shortened by 8 bases and J by 11 bases, with 12 bases between the two germline ends. CDR3 in DNA: TGTGCCAGCGCTGTCTGGGGGCAGTACTTC. Protein product: CASAVWGQYF.

This clonotype has more than one count but fewer than ten. The rearrangement links TRBV4-3 to TRBJ2-1, with TRBD2 matching 14 bases. CDR1 and CDR2 from the germline V gene are LGHNA and YSLEER. The CDR3 is made up of 18 amino acids. Trimming took 3 bases from V and 5 from J; bases not matched to a gene: 9. This chain's CDR3 is CASSHPRGTSGSHNEQFF. Written as DNA, the CDR3 is TGCGCCAGCAGCCATCCTAGAGGGACTAGCGGGAGCCACAATGAGCAGTTCTTC.